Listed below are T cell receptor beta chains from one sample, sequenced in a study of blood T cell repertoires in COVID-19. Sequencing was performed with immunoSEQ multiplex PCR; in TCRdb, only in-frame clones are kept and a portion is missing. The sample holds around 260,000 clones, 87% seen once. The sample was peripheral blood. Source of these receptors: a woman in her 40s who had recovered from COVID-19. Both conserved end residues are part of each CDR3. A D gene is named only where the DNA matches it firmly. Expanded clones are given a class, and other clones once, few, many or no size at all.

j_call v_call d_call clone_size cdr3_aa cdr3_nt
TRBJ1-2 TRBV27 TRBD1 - CASGGTGTGEENTF TGTGCCAGCGGGGGGACCGGGACAGGGGAAGAGAACACCTTC
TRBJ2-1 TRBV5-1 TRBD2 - CASTLGLAVSYNEQFF TGCGCCAGCACCCTGGGACTAGCGGTCTCCTACAATGAGCAGTTCTTC
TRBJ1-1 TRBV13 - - CASSRTGLNTEAFF TGTGCCAGCAGCCGAACAGGCCTGAACACTGAAGCTTTCTTT
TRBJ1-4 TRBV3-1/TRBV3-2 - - CASSLRSGDNEKLFF TGTGCCAGCAGCCTCCGGTCCGGGGATAATGAAAAACTGTTTTTT
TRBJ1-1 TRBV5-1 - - CASSPRASAPTEAFF TGCGCCAGCAGCCCCAGGGCCTCTGCCCCCACTGAAGCTTTCTTT
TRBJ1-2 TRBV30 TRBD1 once CAWSRTGGDGYTF TGTGCCTGGAGTCGGACAGGGGGGGATGGCTACACCTTC
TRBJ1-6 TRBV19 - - CASHHTGRTPLHF TGTGCCAGTCACCACACAGGGCGGACGCCCCTCCACTTT
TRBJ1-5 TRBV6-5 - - CASRGAFNQPQHF TGTGCCAGCAGGGGCGCCTTCAATCAGCCCCAGCATTTT
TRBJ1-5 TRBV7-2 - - CASSLDSRGQPQHF TGTGCCAGCAGCTTGGATAGCAGGGGCCAGCCCCAGCATTTT
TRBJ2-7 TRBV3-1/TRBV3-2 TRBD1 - CASSQGQGASEQYF TGTGCCAGCAGCCAAGGACAGGGGGCTAGCGAGCAGTACTTC
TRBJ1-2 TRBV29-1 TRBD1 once CSVEDRGNYGYTF TGCAGCGTGGAGGACAGGGGCAACTATGGCTACACCTTC
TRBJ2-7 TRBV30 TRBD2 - CAWSFGSGGEQYF TGTGCCTGGAGCTTCGGTAGCGGGGGCGAGCAGTACTTC
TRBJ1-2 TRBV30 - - CAWSVLVTTANYGYTF TGTGCCTGGAGTGTACTAGTAACTACAGCTAACTATGGCTACACCTTC
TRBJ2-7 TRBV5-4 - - CASSPDSSYEQYF TGTGCCAGCAGCCCCGACAGCTCCTACGAGCAGTACTTC
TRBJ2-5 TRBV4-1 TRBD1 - CASSRDRGLSLLGGETQYF TGCGCCAGCAGCCGAGACAGGGGGCTTAGCCTTCTGGGGGGGGAGACCCAGTACTTC
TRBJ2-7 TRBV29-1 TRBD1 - CSVETGQGYYEQYF TGCAGCGTAGAGACCGGACAGGGCTACTACGAGCAGTACTTC
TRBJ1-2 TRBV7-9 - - CASSLRYGYTF TGTGCCAGCAGCCTAAGATATGGCTACACCTTC
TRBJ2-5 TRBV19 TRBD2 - CASSIRGLAGEETQYF TGTGCCAGTAGTATACGGGGACTAGCGGGGGAAGAGACCCAGTACTTC
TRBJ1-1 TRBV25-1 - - CATRRGTEAFF TGTGCCACCCGCCGGGGGACTGAAGCTTTCTTT
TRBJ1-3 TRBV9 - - CASSRGQPQTGGLRGNTIYF TGTGCCAGCAGTCGTGGGCAGCCTCAGACAGGCGGCCTGAGGGGAAACACCATATATTTT
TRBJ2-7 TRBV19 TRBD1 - CASSRQGVSDEQYF TGTGCCAGTAGTAGACAGGGGGTATCGGACGAGCAGTACTTC
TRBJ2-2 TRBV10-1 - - CASRGTPTGELFF TGCGCCAGCAGAGGGACTCCCACCGGGGAGCTGTTTTTT
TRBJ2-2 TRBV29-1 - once CSVVLKRNTGELFF TGCAGCGTTGTCCTAAAGAGGAACACCGGGGAGCTGTTTTTT
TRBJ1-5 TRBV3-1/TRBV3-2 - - CASSQREGGRPQHF TGTGCCAGCAGCCAAAGGGAGGGGGGAAGGCCCCAGCATTTT
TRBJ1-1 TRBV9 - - CASSVGDTTYTEAFF TGTGCCAGCAGCGTAGGGGACACCACCTACACTGAAGCTTTCTTT
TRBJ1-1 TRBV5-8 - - CASSLGSGGIPEAFF TGTGCCAGCAGCTTGGGTAGCGGGGGGATCCCTGAAGCTTTCTTT
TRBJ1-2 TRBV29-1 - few CSVSQGGFNGYTF TGCAGCGTGTCCCAGGGAGGGTTCAATGGCTACACCTTC
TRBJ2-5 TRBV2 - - CASSIQETQYF TGTGCCAGCAGTATACAGGAGACCCAGTACTTC
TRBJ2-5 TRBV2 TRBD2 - CASSEVPSGGEETQYF TGTGCCAGCAGTGAAGTACCTAGCGGGGGGGAAGAGACCCAGTACTTC
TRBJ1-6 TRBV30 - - CAWSEGVRNSPLHF TGTGCCTGGAGTGAGGGGGTCCGGAATTCACCCCTCCACTTT
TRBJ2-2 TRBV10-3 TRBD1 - CAISPGQDYPAGELFF TGTGCCATCAGTCCGGGACAGGATTATCCAGCCGGGGAGCTGTTTTTT
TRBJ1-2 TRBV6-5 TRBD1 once CASRGTGTANYGYTF TGTGCCAGCAGGGGGACAGGGACAGCTAACTATGGCTACACCTTC
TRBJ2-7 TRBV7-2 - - CASSLRRFSYEQYF TGTGCCAGCAGCTTAAGGCGGTTCTCCTACGAGCAGTACTTC
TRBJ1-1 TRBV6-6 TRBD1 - CASRLTGVNTEAFF TGTGCCAGCAGATTGACAGGGGTGAACACTGAAGCTTTCTTT
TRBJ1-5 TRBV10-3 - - CAIRDRDSNQPQHF TGTGCCATCAGGGACAGAGATAGCAATCAGCCCCAGCATTTT
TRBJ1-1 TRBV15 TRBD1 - CATSGPDRVMNTEAFF TGTGCCACCAGCGGACCGGACAGGGTTATGAACACTGAAGCTTTCTTT
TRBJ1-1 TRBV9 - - CASSPRGALNTEAFF TGTGCCAGCAGCCCCCGGGGAGCTCTCAACACTGAAGCTTTCTTT
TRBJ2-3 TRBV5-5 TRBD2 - CASSLSSGEDTQYF TGTGCCAGCAGCTTGTCTAGCGGGGAGGATACGCAGTATTTT
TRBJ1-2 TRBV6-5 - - CASSYGGANYGYTF TGTGCCAGCAGTTACGGCGGGGCCAACTATGGCTACACCTTC
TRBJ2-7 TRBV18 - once CASSPASSTYEQYF TGTGCCAGCTCACCGGCTAGTTCTACCTACGAGCAGTACTTC
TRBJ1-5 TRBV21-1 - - CASSKEGQPYSNQPQHF TGTGCCAGCAGCAAAGAGGGACAGCCTTATAGCAATCAGCCCCAGCATTTT
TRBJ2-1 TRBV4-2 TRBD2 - CASSQAGTSGGRRSYNEQFF TGTGCCAGCAGCCAAGCTGGGACTAGCGGGGGCCGTCGCTCCTACAATGAGCAGTTCTTC
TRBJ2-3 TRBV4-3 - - CASSQYIRNTPDTQYF TGCGCCAGCAGCCAGTATATCAGGAATACTCCAGATACGCAGTATTTT
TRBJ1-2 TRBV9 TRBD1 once CASSPAGTDGYGYTF TGTGCCAGCAGCCCCGCCGGGACAGACGGCTATGGCTACACCTTC
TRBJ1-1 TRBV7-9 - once CASSSLTGNTEAFF TGTGCCAGCAGCTCACTGACAGGGAACACTGAAGCTTTCTTT
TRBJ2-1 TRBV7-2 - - CASSLDLENEQFF TGTGCCAGCAGCTTAGATTTGGAGAATGAGCAGTTCTTC
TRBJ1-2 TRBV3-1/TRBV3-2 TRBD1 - CASSQVTGVGGYTF TGTGCCAGCAGCCAAGTGACAGGGGTGGGTGGCTACACCTTC
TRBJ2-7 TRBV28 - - CASSLGRGITFYEQYF TGTGCCAGCAGTTTGGGCAGGGGAATAACGTTCTACGAGCAGTACTTC
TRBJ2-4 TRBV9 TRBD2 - CASSPPRLAGIAKNIQYF TGTGCCAGCAGCCCACCCCGACTAGCGGGGATAGCCAAAAACATTCAGTACTTC
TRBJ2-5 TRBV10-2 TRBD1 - CASSALTGGQETQYF TGCGCCAGCTCAGCTTTGACAGGGGGCCAAGAGACCCAGTACTTC